The TCR beta chain under discussion was sequenced for a study of immune characterization of retroperitoneal liposarcoma. In regard to this clonotype: One junction end does not reproduce the germline sequence, and a read error may be involved.

TCRdb re-analysed the PCR reads in MiXCR, keeping a single row per CDR3 protein. Of 8,200 or so distinct CDR3 sequences detected, about 41% appear once; the ten largest clones hold around 14%. This CDR3 has 16 amino acids. Germline V gene lookup returns CDR1 MGHRA and CDR2 YSYEKL. Sequenced: tumor tissue. V and J are TRBV4-1 and TRBJ2-5; 10 nucleotides agree with TRBD1. This clonotype was sampled from a male donor with retroperitoneal liposarcoma. This CDR3 reads CASSQPTGGIQETQYF. The CDR3 DNA is TGTGCCAGCAGCCAACCGACAGGGGGCATCCAAGAGACCCAGTACTTC.